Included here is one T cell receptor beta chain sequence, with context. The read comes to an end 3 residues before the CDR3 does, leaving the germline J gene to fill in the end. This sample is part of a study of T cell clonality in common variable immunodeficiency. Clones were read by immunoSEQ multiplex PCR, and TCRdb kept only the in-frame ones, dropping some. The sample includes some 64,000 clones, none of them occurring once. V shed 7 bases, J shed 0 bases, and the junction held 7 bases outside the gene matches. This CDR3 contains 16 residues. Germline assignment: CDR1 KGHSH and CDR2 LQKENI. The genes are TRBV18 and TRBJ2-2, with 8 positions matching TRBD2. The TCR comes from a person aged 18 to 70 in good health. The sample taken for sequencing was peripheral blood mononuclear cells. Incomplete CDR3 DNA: TGTGCCAGCTGCTATGGAGCGGGAGCGAACACCGGGGAG. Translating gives CASCYGAGANTGE. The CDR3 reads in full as CASCYGAGANTGELFF.